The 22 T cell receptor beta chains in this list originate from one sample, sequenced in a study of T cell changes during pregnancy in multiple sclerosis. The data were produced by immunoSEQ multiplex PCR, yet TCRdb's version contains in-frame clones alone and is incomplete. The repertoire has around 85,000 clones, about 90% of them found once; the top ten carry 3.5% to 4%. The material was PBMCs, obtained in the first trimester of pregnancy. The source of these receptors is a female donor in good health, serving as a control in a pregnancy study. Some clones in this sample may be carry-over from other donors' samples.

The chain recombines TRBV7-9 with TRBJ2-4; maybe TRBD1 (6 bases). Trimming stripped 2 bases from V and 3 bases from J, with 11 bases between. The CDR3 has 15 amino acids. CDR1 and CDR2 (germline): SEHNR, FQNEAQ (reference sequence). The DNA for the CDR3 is TGTGCCAGCAGCTTAAGCAGGGGCGTCAAAAACATTCAGTACTTC. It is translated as CASSLSRGVKNIQYF.

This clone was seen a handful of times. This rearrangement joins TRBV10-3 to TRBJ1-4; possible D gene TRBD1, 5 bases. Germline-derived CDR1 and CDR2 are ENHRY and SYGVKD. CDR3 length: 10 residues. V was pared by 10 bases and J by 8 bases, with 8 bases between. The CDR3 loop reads CARRGEKLFF. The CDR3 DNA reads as TGTGCCAGGCGGGGGGAAAAACTGTTTTTT.

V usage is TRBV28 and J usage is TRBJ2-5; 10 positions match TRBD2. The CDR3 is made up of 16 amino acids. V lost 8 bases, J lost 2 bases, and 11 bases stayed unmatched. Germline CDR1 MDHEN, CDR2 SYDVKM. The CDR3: CASGPSLAGFQETQYF. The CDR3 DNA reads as TGTGCCAGCGGACCCTCACTAGCGGGGTTTCAAGAGACCCAGTACTTC.

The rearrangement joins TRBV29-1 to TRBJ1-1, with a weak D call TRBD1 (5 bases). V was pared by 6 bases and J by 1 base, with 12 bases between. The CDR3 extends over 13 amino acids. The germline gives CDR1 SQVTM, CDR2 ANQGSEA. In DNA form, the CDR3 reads TGCAGCGTCTTCGGGGGTGGGAACACTGAAGCTTTCTTT. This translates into CSVFGGGNTEAFF.

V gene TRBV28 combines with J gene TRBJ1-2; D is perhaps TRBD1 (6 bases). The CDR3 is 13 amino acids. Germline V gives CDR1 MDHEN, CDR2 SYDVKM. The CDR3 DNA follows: TGTGCGTATGGGACACCCTCTAACTATGGCTACACCTTC. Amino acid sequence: CAYGTPSNYGYTF.

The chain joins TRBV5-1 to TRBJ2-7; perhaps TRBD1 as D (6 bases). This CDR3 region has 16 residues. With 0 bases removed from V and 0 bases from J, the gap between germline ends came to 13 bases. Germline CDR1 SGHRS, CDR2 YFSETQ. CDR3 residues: CASSLGGQGGSYEQYF. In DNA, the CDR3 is TGCGCCAGCAGCTTGGGGGGGCAGGGCGGCTCCTACGAGCAGTACTTC. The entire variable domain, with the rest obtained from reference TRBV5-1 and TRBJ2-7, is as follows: KAGVTQTPRYLIKTRGQQVTLSCSPISGHRSVSWYQQTPGQGLQFLFEYFSETQRNKGNFPGRFSGRQFSNSRSEMNVSTLELGDSALYLCASSLGGQGGSYEQYFGPGTRLTVT.

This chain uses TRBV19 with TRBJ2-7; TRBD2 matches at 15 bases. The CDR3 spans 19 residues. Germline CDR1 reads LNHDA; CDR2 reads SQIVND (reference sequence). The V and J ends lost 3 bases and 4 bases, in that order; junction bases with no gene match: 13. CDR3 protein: CASSIRQPRTSGRAYEQYF. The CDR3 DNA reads TGTGCCAGTAGTATCAGACAGCCAAGGACTAGCGGGAGGGCATACGAGCAGTACTTC.

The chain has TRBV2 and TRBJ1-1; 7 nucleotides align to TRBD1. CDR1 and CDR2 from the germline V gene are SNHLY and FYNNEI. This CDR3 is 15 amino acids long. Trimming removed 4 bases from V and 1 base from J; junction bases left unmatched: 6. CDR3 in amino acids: CASSARTGSNTEAFF. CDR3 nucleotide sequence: TGTGCCAGCAGTGCCCGGACAGGCTCGAACACTGAAGCTTTCTTT.

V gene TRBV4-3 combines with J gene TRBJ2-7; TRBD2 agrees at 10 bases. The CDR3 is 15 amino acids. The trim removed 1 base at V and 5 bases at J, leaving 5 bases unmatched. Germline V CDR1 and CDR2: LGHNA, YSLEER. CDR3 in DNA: TGCGCCAGCAGCCAAGCAGCGGGAGGGCCTAACGAGCAGTACTTC. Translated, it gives CASSQAAGGPNEQYF.

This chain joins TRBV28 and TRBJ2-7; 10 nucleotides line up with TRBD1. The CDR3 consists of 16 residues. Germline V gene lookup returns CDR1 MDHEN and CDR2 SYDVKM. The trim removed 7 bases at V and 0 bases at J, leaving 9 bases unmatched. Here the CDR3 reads CASTEGQGFGSYEQYF. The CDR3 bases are TGTGCCAGCACCGAGGGACAGGGGTTCGGCTCCTACGAGCAGTACTTC.

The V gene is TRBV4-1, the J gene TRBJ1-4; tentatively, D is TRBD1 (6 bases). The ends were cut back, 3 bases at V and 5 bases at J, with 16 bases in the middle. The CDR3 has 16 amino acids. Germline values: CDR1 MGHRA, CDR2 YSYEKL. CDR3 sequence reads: CASSHSGNRANEKLFF. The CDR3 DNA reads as TGCGCCAGCAGCCATTCCGGGAACAGGGCAAATGAAAAACTGTTTTTT.

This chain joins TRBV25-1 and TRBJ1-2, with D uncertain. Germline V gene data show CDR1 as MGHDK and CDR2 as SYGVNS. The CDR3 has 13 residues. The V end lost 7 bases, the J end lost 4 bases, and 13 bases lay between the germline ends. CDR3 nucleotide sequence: TGTGCCAGCAAAGACGACGGAGCCTATGGCTACACCTTC. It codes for CASKDDGAYGYTF.

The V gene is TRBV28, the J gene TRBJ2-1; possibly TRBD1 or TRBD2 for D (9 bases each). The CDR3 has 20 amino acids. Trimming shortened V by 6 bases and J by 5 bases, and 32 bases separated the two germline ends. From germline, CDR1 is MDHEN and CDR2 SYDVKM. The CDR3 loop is CASSLFVGQGSLAGHNEQFF. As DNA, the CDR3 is TGTGCCAGCAGCCTTTTTGTTGGACAGGGGAGCCTAGCGGGGCACAATGAGCAGTTCTTC.

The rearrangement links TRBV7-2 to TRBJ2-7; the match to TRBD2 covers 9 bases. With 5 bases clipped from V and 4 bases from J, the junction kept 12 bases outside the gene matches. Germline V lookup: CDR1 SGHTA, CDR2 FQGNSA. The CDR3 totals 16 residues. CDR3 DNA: TGTGCCAGCAGCGTGGCCGGTGCGGGAGGGCAGTACGAGCAGTACTTC. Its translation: CASSVAGAGGQYEQYF.

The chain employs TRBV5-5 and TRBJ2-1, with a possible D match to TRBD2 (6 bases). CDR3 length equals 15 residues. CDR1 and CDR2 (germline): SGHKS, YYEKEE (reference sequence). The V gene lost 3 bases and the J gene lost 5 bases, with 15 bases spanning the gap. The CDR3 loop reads CASSYRLGGDNEQFF. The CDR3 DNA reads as TGTGCCAGCAGCTACCGATTGGGGGGAGACAATGAGCAGTTCTTC.

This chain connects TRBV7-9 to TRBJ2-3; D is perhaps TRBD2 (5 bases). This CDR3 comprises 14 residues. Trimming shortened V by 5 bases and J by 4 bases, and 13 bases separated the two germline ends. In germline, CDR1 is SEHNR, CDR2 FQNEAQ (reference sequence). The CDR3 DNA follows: TGTGCCAGCAGCCGCCCTGGAGGCTCAGATACGCAGTATTTT. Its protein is CASSRPGGSDTQYF.

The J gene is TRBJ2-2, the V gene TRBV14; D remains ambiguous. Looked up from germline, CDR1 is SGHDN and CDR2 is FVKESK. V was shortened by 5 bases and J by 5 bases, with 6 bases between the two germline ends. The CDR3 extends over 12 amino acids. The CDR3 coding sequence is TGTGCCAGCAGCACATTAACCGGGGAGCTGTTTTTT. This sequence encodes CASSTLTGELFF.

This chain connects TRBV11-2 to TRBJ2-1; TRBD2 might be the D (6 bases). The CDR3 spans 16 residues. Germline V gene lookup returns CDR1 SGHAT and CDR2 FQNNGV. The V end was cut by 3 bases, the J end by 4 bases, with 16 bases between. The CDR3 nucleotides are TGTGCCAGCAGCTTGGGGGGAAACTCAAAATACAATGAGCAGTTCTTC. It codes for CASSLGGNSKYNEQFF.

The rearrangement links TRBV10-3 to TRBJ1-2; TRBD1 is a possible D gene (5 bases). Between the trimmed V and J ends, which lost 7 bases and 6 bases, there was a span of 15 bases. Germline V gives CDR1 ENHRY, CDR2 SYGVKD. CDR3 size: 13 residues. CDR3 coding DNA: TGTGCCATCACGAGCTTGGGGCTTGATGGCTACACCTTC. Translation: CAITSLGLDGYTF.

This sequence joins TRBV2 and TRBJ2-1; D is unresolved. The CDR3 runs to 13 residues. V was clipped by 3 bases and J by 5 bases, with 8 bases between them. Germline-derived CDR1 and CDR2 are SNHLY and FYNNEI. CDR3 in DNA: TGTGCCAGCAGTGATTCCCAGAACAATGAGCAGTTCTTC. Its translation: CASSDSQNNEQFF.

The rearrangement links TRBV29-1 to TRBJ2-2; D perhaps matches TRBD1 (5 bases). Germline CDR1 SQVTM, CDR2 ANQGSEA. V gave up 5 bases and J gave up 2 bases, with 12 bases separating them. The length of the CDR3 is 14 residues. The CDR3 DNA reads TGCAGCGTTAGCAGCAGGGAAAACACCGGGGAGCTGTTTTTT. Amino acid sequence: CSVSSRENTGELFF.

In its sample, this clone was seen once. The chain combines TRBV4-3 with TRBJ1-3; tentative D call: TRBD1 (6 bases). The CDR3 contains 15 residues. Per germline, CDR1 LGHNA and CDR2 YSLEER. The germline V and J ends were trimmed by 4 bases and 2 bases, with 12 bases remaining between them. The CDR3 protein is CASSLGGGTGNTIYF. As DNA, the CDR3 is TGCGCCAGCAGCCTGGGGGGGGGCACTGGAAACACCATATATTTT.